The 23 T cell receptor beta chains listed next were all sequenced from one sample in a study of cytomegalovirus exposure and HLA in healthy donors. PCR was performed using 60 Vbeta and 13 Jbeta primers. Clones were sequenced by immunoSEQ multiplex PCR, and TCRdb holds only the in-frame ones, with some missing. Of some 90,000 clones in the sample, 76% were seen once. Sequencing was performed on PBMCs. Source of these receptors: a man in his forties in good health and CMV-seronegative.

This clone has just one count. V gene TRBV7-8 combines with J gene TRBJ2-7, with 10 bases identical to TRBD1. From germline, CDR1 is SGHVS and CDR2 FQNEAQ. Trimming cost V 2 bases and J 7 bases; bases outside gene matches: 11. The CDR3 consists of 16 residues. The CDR3 sequence is CASSLRGTGVIREQYF. The CDR3 region has the DNA TGTGCCAGCAGCTTACGGGGGACAGGGGTGATTAGGGAGCAGTACTTC.

This clone was observed a single time. V and J are TRBV18 and TRBJ1-1; D might be TRBD1 (5 bases). The CDR3 spans 15 residues. V lost 3 bases and J 0 bases, leaving 11 bases between the germline ends. CDR1 is KGHSH and CDR2 is LQKENI in the germline V gene. For the CDR3, the DNA is TGTGCCAGCTCACCTCCTGCGACAGTGAACACTGAAGCTTTCTTT. Its protein is CASSPPATVNTEAFF.

The genes are TRBV4-3 and TRBJ2-7; 8 nucleotides match TRBD2. This CDR3 comprises 15 residues. Germline CDR1 reads LGHNA; CDR2 reads YSLEER. The junction had 6 bases not matched to a gene; V was cut back by 0 bases and J by 5 bases. The CDR3 DNA sequence: TGCGCCAGCAGCCAAGAAGCGGGGGAGGGTCACGAGCAGTACTTC. Translated, it gives CASSQEAGEGHEQYF.

The chain combines TRBV4-3 with TRBJ1-3; unclear D gene. The CDR3 has 15 residues. The germline gives CDR1 LGHNA, CDR2 YSLEER. Trimming took off 0 bases at V and 0 bases at J, with 6 bases between the two ends. The CDR3 nucleotides read TGCGCCAGCAGCCAAGACCCGGTCTCTGGAAACACCATATATTTT. Translation gives CASSQDPVSGNTIYF.

The rearrangement links TRBV7-3 to TRBJ2-3; 8 nucleotides agree with TRBD2. The CDR3 is 16 amino acids. V shed 5 bases, J shed 4 bases, and the junction held 11 bases outside the gene matches. The germline V gene has CDR1 SGHTA and CDR2 FQGTGA. CDR3 residues: CASSPSGAGAADTQYF. The CDR3 DNA sequence: TGTGCCAGCAGCCCCAGCGGAGCGGGGGCGGCAGATACGCAGTATTTT.

The chain recombines TRBV4-3 with TRBJ1-1; D is unclear. Per the germline V gene, CDR1 is LGHNA and CDR2 is YSLEER. The V end lost 1 base, the J end lost 11 bases, and 14 bases lay between the germline ends. This CDR3 is built from 13 residues. This CDR3 reads CASSQGSLGRAFF. DNA of the CDR3: TGCGCCAGCAGCCAAGGGTCTTTGGGGAGGGCTTTCTTT.

V usage is TRBV7-8 and J usage is TRBJ2-7, with D hard to call. The CDR3 totals 15 residues. Trimming cost V 1 base and J 3 bases, with 13 bases left between them. Germline lookup yields CDR1 SGHVS and CDR2 FQNEAQ. CDR3 sequence (DNA): TGTGCCAGCAGCTTAGGCAGAAACCTTAACTACGAGCAGTACTTC. Its translation: CASSLGRNLNYEQYF.

The chain joins TRBV5-1 to TRBJ2-5; 14 positions agree with TRBD2. Germline values: CDR1 SGHRS, CDR2 YFSETQ. J gave up 5 bases and V 3 bases, and 3 bases lay outside the gene matches. This CDR3 has 15 amino acids. In DNA, the CDR3 is TGCGCCAGCAGCTGGGGGACTAGCGGGGGTGAGACCCAGTACTTC. It encodes CASSWGTSGGETQYF.

The V gene is TRBV5-1, the J gene TRBJ1-2, with a weak D call TRBD1 (5 bases). Germline values: CDR1 SGHRS, CDR2 YFSETQ. Trimming shortened V by 0 bases and J by 3 bases, and 6 bases separated the two germline ends. CDR3 length equals 13 residues. The CDR3 region is CASSLAGDYGYTF. Here the CDR3 DNA reads TGCGCCAGCAGCTTGGCGGGGGACTATGGCTACACCTTC.

This chain's CDR3 is CASSLPGRELVYSLETQYF. The DNA of the CDR3 is TGCGCCAGCAGTCTCCCGGGAAGGGAACTAGTATATTCCTTAGAGACCCAGTACTTC. This chain connects TRBV23-1 to TRBJ2-5; D might be TRBD2 (5 bases). TRBV23-1 is annotated as an ORF whose role is uncertain. This CDR3 region has 19 residues. The V gene lost 4 bases and the J gene lost 4 bases, with 28 bases spanning the gap.

The chain combines TRBV10-3 with TRBJ1-3; D unclear. CDR3 length: 10 amino acids. From germline, CDR1 is ENHRY and CDR2 SYGVKD. V was trimmed by 10 bases and J by 8 bases, leaving 9 bases between them. CDR3 nucleotides: TGTGCCACGGGTAGTGACACCATATATTTT. It is translated as CATGSDTIYF.

V gene TRBV28 combines with J gene TRBJ2-3, with D perhaps matching TRBD2 (5 bases). Trimming took 7 bases from V and 1 from J, leaving 18 bases between them. The length of the CDR3 is 16 residues. Germline V gives CDR1 MDHEN, CDR2 SYDVKM. CDR3 nucleotide sequence: TGTGCCAGCACCCGGGGAGTAAACGACCGCACAGATACGCAGTATTTT. Its protein is CASTRGVNDRTDTQYF. Complete variable domain (other parts from reference TRBV28 and TRBJ2-3): DVKVTQSSRYLVKRTGEKVFLECVQDMDHENMFWYRQDPGLGLRLIYFSYDVKMKEKGDIPEGYSVSREKKERFSLILESASTNQTSMYLCASTRGVNDRTDTQYFGPGTRLTVL.

The chain combines TRBV7-6 with TRBJ1-5; 7 nucleotides match TRBD1. The trim removed 1 base at V and 3 bases at J, leaving 3 bases unmatched. CDR3 length equals 15 residues. CDR1 and CDR2 from the germline V gene are SGHVS and FNYEAQ. CDR3 sequence reads: CASSLEQGFNQPQHF. The CDR3 DNA reads as TGTGCCAGCAGCTTAGAACAGGGGTTCAATCAGCCCCAGCATTTT.

This chain links TRBV27 with TRBJ2-3; a possible D gene is TRBD2 (5 bases). Germline-derived CDR1 and CDR2 are MNHEY and SMNVEV (reference sequence). The germline V and J ends were trimmed by 7 bases and 4 bases, with 18 bases remaining between them. There are 15 residues in the CDR3. The CDR3 spells CASIHRGILSDTQYF. The CDR3 coding sequence is TGTGCCAGCATTCACAGAGGGATTCTCTCAGATACGCAGTATTTT.

This clone was counted between two and nine times. The chain couples TRBV30 to TRBJ2-7, with 10 bases fitting TRBD1. Germline V gene data show CDR1 as GTSNPN and CDR2 as SVGIG (reference sequence). The CDR3 has 14 residues. Trimming cost V 4 bases and J 1 base; bases outside gene matches: 4. In nucleotides, the CDR3 is TGTGCCTGGAAAACGGGACAGGGGTCCTACGAGCAGTACTTC. Its protein is CAWKTGQGSYEQYF.

The chain has TRBV28 and TRBJ2-4; 10 bases agree with TRBD1. The V segment lost 3 bases and the J segment 7 bases; nucleotides outside the gene matches: 6. Germline loops: CDR1 MDHEN, CDR2 SYDVKM. The CDR3 has 15 residues. DNA for the CDR3: TGTGCCAGCAGTTTCCGGGACAGGGGACGGAACATTCAGTACTTC. Its translation: CASSFRDRGRNIQYF.

This clone was counted a few times. The V call is TRBV4-3, the J call TRBJ2-3; 9 nucleotides align to TRBD2. After removal of 3 bases from V and 3 bases from J, the junction contained 4 bases not matched to a gene. Germline V gene lookup returns CDR1 LGHNA and CDR2 YSLEER. The CDR3 covers 15 residues. The CDR3 DNA reads TGCGCCAGCAGCCAGGGGGCGGGGGGGACAGATACGCAGTATTTT. Its translation is CASSQGAGGTDTQYF.

This clone was found once. This chain joins TRBV4-3 and TRBJ1-2, with TRBD1 matching over 7 bases. V lost 4 bases and J lost 7; bases outside the gene matches: 18. CDR3 size: 17 residues. The V gene's germline CDR1 is LGHNA and CDR2 YSLEER. The CDR3 spells CASSPAVSGGRLTGYTF. CDR3 DNA sequence: TGCGCCAGCAGCCCCGCGGTGTCAGGGGGTAGGCTGACTGGCTACACCTTC.

The rearrangement uses TRBV29-1 and TRBJ1-4; TRBD1 matches at 7 bases. Germline V CDR1 and CDR2: SQVTM, ANQGSEA. This CDR3 is built from 15 residues. The V gene end was trimmed by 3 bases and the J gene end by 0 bases; junction bases not matched to a gene: 4. CDR3 DNA: TGCAGCGTTGAGGGGGACAGAGCAACTAATGAAAAACTGTTTTTT. Amino acid sequence: CSVEGDRATNEKLFF.

V is TRBV4-1 and J is TRBJ2-7, with a tentative D call TRBD2 (6 bases). This CDR3 comprises 16 residues. Germline V lookup: CDR1 MGHRA, CDR2 YSYEKL. V dropped 4 bases and J dropped 2 bases, with 18 bases sitting between them. The CDR3 DNA follows: TGCGCCAGCAGCCGTTTGGAGACGGCGGGAACCTACGAGCAGTACTTC. The encoded protein is CASSRLETAGTYEQYF.

V usage is TRBV11-2 and J usage is TRBJ2-3; D unresolved. V shed 1 base and J shed 0 bases, with 14 bases lying between them. The CDR3 is made up of 17 amino acids. Germline-derived CDR1 and CDR2 are SGHAT and FQNNGV. The CDR3 is CASSLVYGRRSTDTQYF. As DNA, the CDR3 is TGTGCCAGCAGCTTAGTGTATGGCAGGCGCAGCACAGATACGCAGTATTTT.

The genes are TRBV9 and TRBJ1-1; 9 nucleotides line up with TRBD1. Losses at the gene ends were 0 bases for V and 2 bases for J; bases not matched to a gene: 2. Germline V gene sequence: CDR1 SGDLS, CDR2 YYNGEE. This CDR3 comprises 15 residues. DNA for the CDR3: TGTGCCAGCAGCGTAGGGGACAGGGTAAACACTGAAGCTTTCTTT. It specifies CASSVGDRVNTEAFF.

The chain links TRBV6-6 to TRBJ2-5, with TRBD2 matching over 7 bases. This CDR3 contains 14 residues. Germline values: CDR1 MNHNY, CDR2 SVGAGI (reference sequence). With V trimmed by 8 bases and J by 5 bases, 11 bases remained unmatched. CDR3 in DNA: TGTGCCAGCGGGGCCTCGCGGGGGACGGAGACCCAGTACTTC. This gives the protein CASGASRGTETQYF.